This passage covers 21 T cell receptor beta chains from one sample sequenced in a study of blood T cell repertoires in COVID-19. The protocol was immunoSEQ multiplex PCR, while the TCRdb copy is restricted to in-frame clones and leaves out a portion. Of 130,000 to 150,000 clones in the sample, roughly 86% were seen once. The sequenced material came from peripheral blood. Receptors originate from a woman in her 50s with acute or convalescent COVID-19.

This clone was observed at least ten times. V is TRBV13 and J is TRBJ2-3; D is perhaps TRBD1 (6 bases). Per germline, CDR1 PRHDT and CDR2 FYEKMQ (reference sequence). Trimming pared 3 bases from V and 1 base from J, leaving 14 bases between. This CDR3 region has 16 residues. In nucleotides, the CDR3 is TGTGCCAGCAGCTTTATTCCGGACAGCCGCACAGATACGCAGTATTTT. Protein product: CASSFIPDSRTDTQYF. The entire variable domain, with the rest obtained from reference TRBV13 and TRBJ2-3, is as follows: AAGVIQSPRHLIKEKRETATLKCYPIPRHDTVYWYQQGPGQDPQFLISFYEKMQSDKGSIPDRFSAQQFSDYHSELNMSSLELGDSALYFCASSFIPDSRTDTQYFGPGTRLTVL.

This CDR3 reads CASCLQGASGNTIYF. The CDR3 DNA reads TGTGCCAGCTGTCTACAGGGGGCATCTGGAAACACCATATATTTT. V gene TRBV19 combines with J gene TRBJ1-3, with 9 bases fitting TRBD1. The length of the CDR3 is 15 residues. The ends lost 9 bases at V and 1 base at J; junction bases unmatched: 7. CDR1 is LNHDA, CDR2 SQIVND, per germline (reference sequence).

The rearrangement uses TRBV6-1 and TRBJ2-7; weak D call: TRBD1 (7 bases). Per the germline V gene, CDR1 is MNHNS and CDR2 is SASEGT. The CDR3 is 15 amino acids. Trimming removed 2 bases from V and 4 bases from J, with 15 bases in between. CDR3 bases: TGTGCCAGCAGTGAAATGGCAGGGGGGTTGTACGAGCAGTACTTC. This encodes CASSEMAGGLYEQYF.

This chain connects TRBV7-9 to TRBJ2-1; 7 bases fit TRBD2. V was pared by 2 bases and J by 9 bases, with 7 bases of the junction left unmatched. Germline V gene sequence: CDR1 SEHNR, CDR2 FQNEAQ (reference sequence). The CDR3 runs 14 residues. The DNA of the CDR3 is TGTGCCAGCAGCTTAACCGCGGGAGAGGGTGAGCAGTTCTTC. Its translation is CASSLTAGEGEQFF.

CDR3 in amino acids: CASSLGGNSPLHF. The DNA for the CDR3 is TGTGCCAGCAGCTTAGGCGGGAATTCACCCCTCCACTTT. V usage is TRBV7-9 and J usage is TRBJ1-6, with D uncertain. The length of the CDR3 is 13 residues. CDR1 is SEHNR and CDR2 is FQNEAQ in the germline V gene (reference sequence). V was cut by 1 base and J by 7 bases, with 5 bases left in between.

This chain connects TRBV4-1 to TRBJ2-7; the match to TRBD2 covers 13 bases. The V segment lost 4 bases and the J segment 5 bases; nucleotides outside the gene matches: 8. CDR1 MGHRA and CDR2 YSYEKL come from the germline V gene. The CDR3 is 16 residues long. CDR3 amino acids: CASSRGLAGVSDEQYF. The CDR3 DNA is TGCGCCAGCAGCCGAGGACTAGCGGGGGTATCCGACGAGCAGTACTTC.

This clone came up once. DNA for the CDR3: TGTGCCAGCAGCGTAGTACCCGAGGCTGAAGCTTTCTTT. Translated: CASSVVPEAEAFF. The chain links TRBV9 to TRBJ1-1; unclear D gene. The CDR3 is made up of 13 amino acids. Trimming cost V 0 bases and J 6 bases, with 9 bases left between them. The germline V gene encodes CDR1 SGDLS and CDR2 YYNGEE.

The rearrangement links TRBV7-9 to TRBJ2-3; tentative D call: TRBD1 (5 bases). The CDR3 spans 14 residues. In germline, CDR1 is SEHNR, CDR2 FQNEAQ (reference sequence). Trimming took off 6 bases at V and 0 bases at J, with 10 bases between the two ends. The CDR3 nucleotides are TGTGCCAGCAGGGGGCAGATTAGCACAGATACGCAGTATTTT. Protein sequence: CASRGQISTDTQYF.

The chain couples TRBV7-9 to TRBJ1-5, with TRBD1 as a possible D gene (5 bases). The CDR3 has 14 amino acids. The V end lost 1 base, the J end lost 3 bases, and 7 bases lay between the germline ends. The germline V gene has CDR1 SEHNR and CDR2 FQNEAQ (reference sequence). The CDR3 nucleotides read TGTGCCAGCAGCTTAGGGGGACTCAATCAGCCCCAGCATTTT. Amino acid sequence: CASSLGGLNQPQHF. Together with reference TRBV7-9 and TRBJ1-5, the CDR3 gives the full variable domain: DTGVSQNPRHKITKRGQNVTFRCDPISEHNRLYWYRQTLGQGPEFLTYFQNEAQLEKSRLLSDRFSAERPKGSFSTLEIQRTEQGDSAMYLCASSLGGLNQPQHFGDGTRLSIL.

This chain connects TRBV28 to TRBJ1-2; D may be TRBD1 (6 bases). Deletions cut 7 bases from V and 4 bases from J, with 16 bases between. The germline gives CDR1 MDHEN, CDR2 SYDVKM. The CDR3 is made up of 14 amino acids. This CDR3 reads CASTWTAGLYGYTF. The CDR3 DNA sequence: TGTGCCAGCACCTGGACAGCCGGACTCTATGGCTACACCTTC.

This sequence joins TRBV9 and TRBJ2-2, with D maybe TRBD1 (6 bases). CDR1 SGDLS and CDR2 YYNGEE come from the germline V gene. The germline V and J ends were trimmed by 2 bases and 6 bases, with 14 bases remaining between them. There are 15 residues in the CDR3. Written as DNA, the CDR3 is TGTGCCAGCAGCGTTTCCGGGACACTATCCGGGGAGCTGTTTTTT. Translated: CASSVSGTLSGELFF. The complete variable domain, with remaining parts taken from reference TRBV9 and TRBJ2-2, reads DSGVTQTPKHLITATGQRVTLRCSPRSGDLSVYWYQQSLDQGLQFLIQYYNGEERAKGNILERFSAQQFPDLHSELNLSSLELGDSALYFCASSVSGTLSGELFFGEGSRLTVL.

The chain carries TRBV5-4 and TRBJ2-6, with 10 bases matching TRBD2. The length of the CDR3 is 18 residues. Trimming at V came to 4 bases and at J to 0 bases, leaving 7 bases not matched to a gene. From germline, CDR1 is SGHNT and CDR2 YYREEE (reference sequence). The CDR3 loop is CASSPLAGAHSGANVLTF. Here the CDR3 DNA reads TGTGCCAGCAGCCCCCTAGCGGGGGCTCACTCTGGGGCCAACGTCCTGACTTTC. The whole variable domain, remainder taken from reference TRBV5-4 and TRBJ2-6, is ETGVTQSPTHLIKTRGQQVTLRCSSQSGHNTVSWYQQALGQGPQFIFQYYREEENGRGNFPPRFSGLQFPNYSSELNVNALELDDSALYLCASSPLAGAHSGANVLTFGAGSRLTVL.

This chain uses TRBV7-3 with TRBJ1-2, with 8 bases lining up with TRBD1. The V gene's germline CDR1 is SGHTA and CDR2 FQGTGA. The V gene end was trimmed by 3 bases and the J gene end by 4 bases; junction bases not matched to a gene: 1. The CDR3 has 13 amino acids. Written as DNA, the CDR3 is TGTGCCAGCAGCTTGGACAGGGCCTATGGCTACACCTTC. Translation: CASSLDRAYGYTF.

This chain uses TRBV15 with TRBJ1-5, with 7 nucleotides matching TRBD1. The CDR3 contains 17 residues. Germline V gene lookup returns CDR1 LNHNV and CDR2 YYDKDF (reference sequence). V shed 5 bases and J 7 bases; nucleotides not matched to a gene: 17. This CDR3 reads CATSYPTPTGTRQPQHF. CDR3 nucleotides: TGTGCCACCAGCTACCCCACACCGACAGGGACAAGACAGCCCCAGCATTTT.

The rearrangement joins TRBV5-1 to TRBJ1-4, with 7 bases matching TRBD1. Per the germline V gene, CDR1 is SGHRS and CDR2 is YFSETQ. Trimming at V came to 3 bases and at J to 2 bases, leaving 4 bases not matched to a gene. This CDR3 spans 15 amino acids. In DNA form, the CDR3 reads TGCGCCAGCAGCTCTGGACAGGCGACTAATGAAAAACTGTTTTTT. As protein: CASSSGQATNEKLFF.

The V and J genes are TRBV5-1 and TRBJ2-2; D remains ambiguous. The germline V and J ends were trimmed by 2 bases and 5 bases, with 10 bases remaining between them. This CDR3 is built from 14 residues. CDR1 is SGHRS and CDR2 is YFSETQ in the germline V gene. The chain's CDR3 is CASSLVLETGELFF. In DNA form, the CDR3 reads TGCGCCAGCAGCTTAGTCCTGGAGACCGGGGAGCTGTTTTTT. Full variable domain (missing parts from reference TRBV5-1 and TRBJ2-2): KAGVTQTPRYLIKTRGQQVTLSCSPISGHRSVSWYQQTPGQGLQFLFEYFSETQRNKGNFPGRFSGRQFSNSRSEMNVSTLELGDSALYLCASSLVLETGELFFGEGSRLTVL.

The chain employs TRBV11-3 and TRBJ2-1, with D perhaps matching TRBD2 (6 bases). This CDR3 has 16 amino acids. Trimming took off 1 base at V and 3 bases at J, with 13 bases between the two ends. Germline V gene data show CDR1 as SGHNT and CDR2 as YENEEA. The DNA of the CDR3 is TGTGCCAGCAGCTTAGTTCGGGGGAGAAGCTACAATGAGCAGTTCTTC. Amino acids: CASSLVRGRSYNEQFF.

The V and J genes are TRBV19 and TRBJ2-3; D is unresolved. The CDR3 is made up of 12 amino acids. Trimming took 5 bases from V and 5 from J, leaving 8 bases between them. Germline loops: CDR1 LNHDA, CDR2 SQIVND (reference sequence). CDR3 sequence: CASSPRVDTQYF. The CDR3 DNA sequence: TGTGCCAGTAGTCCGCGAGTAGATACGCAGTATTTT.

This clone was seen a handful of times. V usage is TRBV6-5 and J usage is TRBJ2-1; TRBD1 aligns across 9 bases. Germline loops: CDR1 MNHEY, CDR2 SVGAGI. The CDR3 consists of 13 residues. J gave up 7 bases and V 6 bases, and 4 bases lay outside the gene matches. The CDR3 region has the DNA TGTGCCAGCAGAGGGACAGGGTATAATGAGCAGTTCTTC. Translating it yields CASRGTGYNEQFF.

V usage is TRBV3-1 (or the pseudogene TRBV3-2) and J usage is TRBJ1-5; TRBD1 matches at 10 bases. Germline V gene lookup returns CDR1 LGHDT and CDR2 YNNKEL (reference sequence). Trimming removed 6 bases from V and 4 bases from J; junction bases left unmatched: 3. There are 14 residues in the CDR3. This chain's CDR3 is CASSLGQGNQPQHF. The CDR3 nucleotides read TGTGCCAGCAGTCTGGGACAGGGGAATCAGCCCCAGCATTTT.

This rearrangement joins TRBV19 to TRBJ1-2; the match to TRBD1 covers 7 bases. CDR1 is LNHDA and CDR2 is SQIVND in the germline V gene (reference sequence). The CDR3 covers 16 residues. Trimming cost V 2 bases and J 4 bases; bases outside gene matches: 10. This CDR3 reads CASSIRERQGGYGYTF. In DNA form, the CDR3 reads TGTGCCAGTAGTATAAGAGAGAGACAGGGAGGCTATGGCTACACCTTC.